Each of the 10 T cell receptor beta chains below was sequenced from the same sample in a study of identical twins. Each CDR3 protein is one row after TCRdb ran MiXCR on the 5' RACE reads. The repertoire has 1.5 million to 2 million distinct CDR3 sequences, under 35% of them found once; the top ten carry over 0.25%. The sequenced sample was cord blood. These receptors came from a newborn girl in good health.

This chain joins TRBV3-1 and TRBJ2-6; D not certain. The CDR3 is made up of 16 amino acids. The ends were cut back, 2 bases at V and 1 base at J, with 9 bases in the middle. CDR1 and CDR2 from the germline V gene are LGHDT and YNNKEL (reference sequence). This CDR3 reads CASSQFLQSGANVLTF. The CDR3 DNA reads TGTGCCAGCAGCCAATTCTTACAATCTGGGGCCAACGTCCTGACTTTC.

This clonotype occurred a few times. J is TRBJ2-7 and V is TRBV5-6; 11 nucleotides match TRBD2. Trimming removed 4 bases from V and 2 bases from J; junction bases left unmatched: 8. This CDR3 comprises 16 residues. Germline V gene lookup returns CDR1 SGHDT and CDR2 YYEEEE. Here the CDR3 DNA reads TGTGCCAGCAGCCCCAGCCGACTAGCGGGGACCTACGAGCAGTACTTC. Its protein product is CASSPSRLAGTYEQYF.

This chain links TRBV11-1 with TRBJ2-3; the D call may be TRBD1 or TRBD2 (6 bases each). CDR3 size: 15 residues. Germline loops: CDR1 SGHAT, CDR2 FQDESV (reference sequence). Trimming took 5 bases from V and 3 from J, leaving 15 bases between them. The CDR3 DNA reads as TGTGCCAGCAGCCCCAGTAGGGGGGCGACAGATACGCAGTATTTT. Amino acid sequence: CASSPSRGATDTQYF. Together with reference TRBV11-1 and TRBJ2-3, the CDR3 gives the full variable domain: EAEVAQSPRYKITEKSQAVAFWCDPISGHATLYWYRQILGQGPELLVQFQDESVVDDSQLPKDRFSAERLKGVDSTLKIQPAELGDSAMYLCASSPSRGATDTQYFGPGTRLTVL.

This clonotype was found a few times. The junction does not match germline at one end; this may be a read error. For the CDR3, the DNA is TGTGCTAGCAGCTTAATCAGCGGGAGTTGGTACGAGCAGTACTTC. Translating it yields CASSLISGSWYEQYF. The chain joins TRBV7-9 to TRBJ2-7, with 8 bases lining up with TRBD2. This CDR3 spans 15 amino acids. CDR1 and CDR2 (germline): SEHNR, FQNEAQ (reference sequence). Complete variable domain (other parts from reference TRBV7-9 and TRBJ2-7): DTGVSQNPRHKITKRGQNVTFRCDPISEHNRLYWYRQTLGQGPEFLTYFQNEAQLEKSRLLSDRFSAERPKGSFSTLEIQRTEQGDSAMYLCASSLISGSWYEQYFGPGTRLTVT.

This clonotype was detected many times. V gene TRBV4-2 combines with J gene TRBJ1-2, with 7 bases matching TRBD1. From germline, CDR1 is LGHNA and CDR2 YNFKEQ. This CDR3 is built from 14 residues. V dropped 7 bases and J dropped 3; count of bases not matched to a gene: 8. CDR3 DNA sequence: TGTGCCAGCAACCTGGGACAGTACGACTATGGCTACACCTTC. Translated: CASNLGQYDYGYTF.

The genes are TRBV20-1 and TRBJ1-2; D is perhaps TRBD1 (5 bases). The CDR3 consists of 13 residues. The germline V gene encodes CDR1 DFQATT and CDR2 SNEGSKA (reference sequence). The V end was cut by 3 bases, the J end by 0 bases, with 8 bases between. The CDR3 loop is CSARATANYGYTF. The CDR3 DNA sequence: TGCAGTGCTAGGGCGACAGCTAACTATGGCTACACCTTC.

This chain links TRBV14 with TRBJ2-1; 7 nucleotides match TRBD2. V lost 4 bases to trimming and J lost 3 bases; unmatched junction nucleotides: 9. Germline V gene lookup returns CDR1 SGHDN and CDR2 FVKESK. The CDR3 has 16 amino acids. CDR3 region: CASSPVAGHFYNEQFF. The CDR3 DNA reads as TGTGCCAGCAGCCCTGTAGCGGGCCACTTCTACAATGAGCAGTTCTTC.

The chain recombines TRBV5-1 with TRBJ2-1, with D maybe TRBD2 (6 bases). The CDR3 totals 16 residues. In germline, CDR1 is SGHRS, CDR2 YFSETQ. V was cut by 4 bases and J by 7 bases, with 21 bases left in between. The CDR3 bases are TGCGCCAGCAGCCGGGGGTCCCTCGGGTTTGGGAATGAGCAGTTCTTC. It codes for CASSRGSLGFGNEQFF.

This chain connects TRBV6-5 to TRBJ2-1; TRBD1 aligns across 10 bases. The CDR3 covers 17 residues. With 0 bases clipped from V and 5 bases from J, the junction kept 7 bases outside the gene matches. CDR1 is MNHEY and CDR2 is SVGAGI in the germline V gene. The CDR3 DNA is TGTGCCAGCAGTTACTCTCCCCGGGACAGGGGTCACAATGAGCAGTTCTTC. Translation gives CASSYSPRDRGHNEQFF.

This clonotype has just a few counts. This rearrangement joins TRBV9 to TRBJ2-1; D not certain. V lost 0 bases, J lost 0 bases, and 16 bases lay in between. The CDR3 totals 18 residues. Germline lookup yields CDR1 SGDLS and CDR2 YYNGEE. CDR3 coding DNA: TGTGCCAGCAGCGTAGGGGTTCGGACGCGATCCTCCTACAATGAGCAGTTCTTC. Amino acid sequence: CASSVGVRTRSSYNEQFF.